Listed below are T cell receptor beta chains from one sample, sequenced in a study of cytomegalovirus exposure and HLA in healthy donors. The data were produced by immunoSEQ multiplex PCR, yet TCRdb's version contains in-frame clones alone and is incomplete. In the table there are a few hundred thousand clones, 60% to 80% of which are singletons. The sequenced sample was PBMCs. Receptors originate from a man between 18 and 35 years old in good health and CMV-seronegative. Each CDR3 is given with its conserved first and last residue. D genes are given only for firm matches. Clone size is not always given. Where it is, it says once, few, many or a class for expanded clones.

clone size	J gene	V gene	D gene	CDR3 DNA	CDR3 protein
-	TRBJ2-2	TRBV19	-	TGTGCCAGTAGTATCCAACAGGGAGCCGGGGAGCTGTTTTTT	CASSIQQGAGELFF
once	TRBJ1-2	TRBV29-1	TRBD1	TGCAGCGTTGGCCGGGACAGGGGCTATGGCTACACCTTC	CSVGRDRGYGYTF
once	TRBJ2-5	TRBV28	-	TGTGCCAGCAGTATCTTCGGAGAGACCCAGTACTTC	CASSIFGETQYF
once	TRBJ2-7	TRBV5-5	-	TGTGCCAGCAGATCGTGGGGAGGCGAGCAGTACTTC	CASRSWGGEQYF
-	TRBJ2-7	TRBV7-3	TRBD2	TGTGCCAGCAGCGCGAACGGGCGGGGGGGCTTCTACGAGCAGTACTTC	CASSANGRGGFYEQYF
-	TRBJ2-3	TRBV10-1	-	TGCGCCACCATCCATCTAGGGAGCGGCGAACTATATACGCAGTATTTT	CATIHLGSGELYTQYF
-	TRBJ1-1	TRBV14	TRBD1	TGTGCCAGCAGCCATCGGACAGGGGGGATTCAACAGAACACTGAAGCTTTCTTT	CASSHRTGGIQQNTEAFF
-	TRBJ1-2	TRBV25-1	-	TGTGCCAGCGACCAGGGTAGTGGCTACACCTTC	CASDQGSGYTF
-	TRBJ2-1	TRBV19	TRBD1	TGTGCCAGTAAGGTCGGACAGGGGGCTTACAATGAGCAGTTCTTC	CASKVGQGAYNEQFF
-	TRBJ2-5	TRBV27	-	TGTGCCAGCAGCCCTGCCGGCGGGATGGTGGGAGAGACCCAGTACTTC	CASSPAGGMVGETQYF
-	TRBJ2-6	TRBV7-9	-	TGTGCCAGCATCCCTCTGAGGGTGTCTGGGGCCAACGTCCTGACTTTC	CASIPLRVSGANVLTF
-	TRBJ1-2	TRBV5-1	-	TGCGCCAGCAGCTCGGGGGACTTCCAGGGACATGGCTACACCTTC	CASSSGDFQGHGYTF
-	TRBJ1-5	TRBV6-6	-	TGTGCCGCCCTGACCCCCCCGGGGGCCCAGCATTTT	CAALTPPGAQHF
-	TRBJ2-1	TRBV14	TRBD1	TGTGCCAGCAGCCAAAAAGTACAGGGGCCGGGCAATGAGCAGTTCTTC	CASSQKVQGPGNEQFF
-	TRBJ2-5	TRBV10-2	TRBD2	TGCGCCAGCAGCGACCGGACTAGCGGGGCGGTGGGGCAAGAGACCCAGTACTTC	CASSDRTSGAVGQETQYF
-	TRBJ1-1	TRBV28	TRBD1	TGTGCCACCCGGGACAGCACCAACACTGAAGCTTTCTTT	CATRDSTNTEAFF
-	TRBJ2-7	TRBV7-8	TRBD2	TGTGCCAGCAGCCAACCGGGGGGGAGGCAGTCCTACGAGCAGTACTTC	CASSQPGGRQSYEQYF
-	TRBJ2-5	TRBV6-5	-	TGTGCCAGCAGTTACTCCCCAAAAGAGACCCAGTACTTC	CASSYSPKETQYF
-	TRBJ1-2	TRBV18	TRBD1	TGTGCCAGCTCGGGGGACAGAGCTAACTATGGCTACACCTTC	CASSGDRANYGYTF
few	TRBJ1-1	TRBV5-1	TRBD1	TGCGCCAGCACCCGACAGGGTAGCACTGAAGCTTTCTTT	CASTRQGSTEAFF
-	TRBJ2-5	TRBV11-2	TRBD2	TGTGCCAGCAGCCCCGGGACTAGCGCGGAGACCCAGTACTTC	CASSPGTSAETQYF
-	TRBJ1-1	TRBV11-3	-	TGTGCCAGCAGCTTACACGCGCGGGGGGGGCCTAAGTCCCCGAACACTGAAGCTTTCTTT	CASSLHARGGPKSPNTEAFF
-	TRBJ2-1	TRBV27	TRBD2	TGTGCCAGCAGTTTCCGCCTAGCGGGTCGCTACAATGAGCAGTTCTTC	CASSFRLAGRYNEQFF
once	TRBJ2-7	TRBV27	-	TGTGCCAGCAGTTTAGTGGACAACTCCTACGAGCAGTACTTC	CASSLVDNSYEQYF
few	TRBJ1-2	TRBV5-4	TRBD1	TGTGCCAGCAGCTTCTCCACGGGACAGACCTATGGCTACACCTTC	CASSFSTGQTYGYTF